These 23 T cell receptor beta chains were all obtained from the same sample, sequenced in a study of blood T cells in healthy people across ages. Using a J-beta primer mix together with a sample-barcoded 5' primer, a second PCR was run for roughly 6 to 12 cycles. TCRdb analysed the 5' RACE reads with MiXCR anew, one entry per CDR3 protein. Among about 810,000 distinct CDR3 sequences listed, approximately 35% were seen once. The specimen sequenced was blood. The receptors come from a man younger than 30 in good health.

This clonotype was observed at least ten times. The J gene is TRBJ2-3, the V gene TRBV6-2 or TRBV6-3; TRBD2 agrees at 7 bases. Trimming cost V 3 bases and J 1 base; bases outside gene matches: 10. The CDR3 spans 17 residues. CDR1 and CDR2 (germline): MNHEY, SVGEGT. CDR3 bases: TGTGCCAGCAGTTATATGTCTAGCGGAGCCCGCACAGATACGCAGTATTTT. Its translation: CASSYMSSGARTDTQYF.

This clonotype was observed a few times. This sequence joins TRBV7-9 and TRBJ1-5, with a tentative D call TRBD1 (6 bases). V lost 2 bases and J lost 5, with 10 bases in between. From germline, CDR1 is SEHNR and CDR2 FQNEAQ (reference sequence). This CDR3 has 14 residues. In DNA, the CDR3 is TGTGCCAGCAGCTTAATGGACAGCTATCAGCCCCAGCATTTT. This encodes CASSLMDSYQPQHF.

The chain couples TRBV6-2 or TRBV6-3 to TRBJ2-3, with 8 nucleotides matching TRBD2. The V segment lost 7 bases and the J segment 3 bases; nucleotides outside the gene matches: 6. In germline, CDR1 is MNHEY, CDR2 SVGEGT. There are 14 residues in the CDR3. The CDR3 region is CASNVAGITDTQYF. In DNA, the CDR3 is TGTGCCAGCAACGTAGCGGGGATAACAGATACGCAGTATTTT.

In this sample, this clonotype turned up once. CDR3 sequence reads: CASSQDPSRSNTGELFF. The DNA of the CDR3 is TGTGCCAGCAGCCAAGATCCTTCACGGTCGAACACCGGGGAGCTGTTTTTT. The chain has TRBV14 and TRBJ2-2; the D is unclear. Germline lookup yields CDR1 SGHDN and CDR2 FVKESK. This CDR3 comprises 17 residues. Trimming removed 0 bases at V and 0 bases at J, with 11 bases between.

This clonotype showed up just once. As DNA, the CDR3 is TGTGCCAGCAGCCAAGAAGGGGGCGTCACTGAAGCTTTCTTT. Protein product: CASSQEGGVTEAFF. This chain uses TRBV3-1 with TRBJ1-1; TRBD1 matches at 7 bases. Germline CDR1 is LGHDT and CDR2 is YNNKEL (reference sequence). J was trimmed by 4 bases and V by 0 bases; bases with no gene match: 2. This CDR3 is built from 14 residues. The entire variable domain, with the rest obtained from reference TRBV3-1 and TRBJ1-1, is as follows: DTAVSQTPKYLVTQMGNDKSIKCEQNLGHDTMYWYKQDSKKFLKIMFSYNNKELIINETVPNRFSPKSPDKAHLNLHINSLELGDSAVYFCASSQEGGVTEAFFGQGTRLTVV.

This clonotype was seen ten or more times. The V and J genes are TRBV11-1 and TRBJ2-7, with 7 bases lining up with TRBD1. V shed 4 bases, J shed 3 bases, and the junction held 9 bases outside the gene matches. This CDR3 comprises 15 residues. Germline lookup yields CDR1 SGHAT and CDR2 FQDESV (reference sequence). CDR3 DNA: TGTGCCAGCAGCTCCACCGACGGGGACAGCTACGAGCAGTACTTC. Residues: CASSSTDGDSYEQYF.

Concerning this clonotype itself: One junction end disagrees with the germline gene, perhaps due to a read error. This CDR3 reads CACSLSGGSLRYGYTF. Here the CDR3 DNA reads TGTGCCTGCAGTTTATCGGGGGGCTCGTTGCGCTATGGCTACACCTTT. The chain employs TRBV28 and TRBJ1-2; possible D gene TRBD1, 6 bases. Germline loops: CDR1 MDHEN, CDR2 SYDVKM. The CDR3 extends over 16 amino acids.

This clonotype was seen more than once but under ten times. The genes are TRBV30 and TRBJ2-1, with TRBD2 matching 8 bases. CDR1 is GTSNPN and CDR2 is SVGIG in the germline V gene (reference sequence). This CDR3 comprises 19 residues. Germline trimming cut 0 bases from V and 0 bases from J; bases unmatched to any gene: 13. The CDR3 DNA reads TGTGCCTGGAGTGTACGGACGGCGGGGGGTCCGAGCTCCTACAATGAGCAGTTCTTC. Translating gives CAWSVRTAGGPSSYNEQFF.

The rearrangement links TRBV10-3 to TRBJ2-2, with a possible D match to TRBD1 (6 bases). Deletions cut 6 bases from V and 3 bases from J, with 8 bases between. The CDR3 totals 13 residues. The V gene's germline CDR1 is ENHRY and CDR2 SYGVKD. CDR3 in amino acids: CAIRQGDTGELFF. The CDR3 bases are TGTGCCATCAGACAGGGTGACACCGGGGAGCTGTTTTTT.

This rearrangement joins TRBV14 to TRBJ2-3; D is possibly TRBD1 (5 bases). Per germline, CDR1 SGHDN and CDR2 FVKESK. V lost 4 bases, J lost 6 bases, and 11 bases lay in between. CDR3 length: 13 residues. Here the CDR3 reads CASSRVGLDTQYF. CDR3 in DNA: TGTGCCAGCAGCCGGGTGGGGCTGGATACGCAGTATTTT.

CDR3 region: CASSRARGDTGELFF. CDR3 DNA: TGTGCCAGCAGCCGAGCCCGGGGGGACACCGGGGAGCTGTTTTTT. The chain uses TRBV12-3 or TRBV12-4 and TRBJ2-2; 7 nucleotides line up with TRBD2. J gave up 3 bases and V 6 bases, and 7 bases lay outside the gene matches. This CDR3 has 15 amino acids.

This clonotype was detected only a few times. The V call is TRBV20-1, the J call TRBJ1-1; D is undetermined. CDR1 is DFQATT, CDR2 SNEGSKA, per germline (reference sequence). V was pared by 6 bases and J by 3 bases, with 8 bases between. The CDR3 sequence is 11 residues long. In nucleotides, the CDR3 is TGCAGTGCCCTCCGGGACACTGAAGCTTTCTTT. It yields the protein CSALRDTEAFF.

V usage is TRBV4-3 and J usage is TRBJ1-4, with D unclear. Looked up from germline, CDR1 is LGHNA and CDR2 is YSLEER. With 0 bases removed from V and 4 bases from J, the gap between germline ends came to 9 bases. CDR3 size: 15 residues. CDR3: CASSQEILNNEKLFF. The CDR3 region has the DNA TGCGCCAGCAGCCAAGAGATACTCAATAATGAAAAACTGTTTTTT.

This clonotype was seen repeatedly, ten times or more. The chain employs TRBV10-3 and TRBJ1-2, with 8 nucleotides matching TRBD1. The CDR3 runs to 13 residues. Germline CDR1 and CDR2: ENHRY and SYGVKD. The trim removed 6 bases at V and 2 bases at J, leaving 2 bases unmatched. This CDR3 reads CAISRTGNYGYTF. The CDR3, as DNA: TGTGCCATCAGCCGGACAGGGAACTATGGCTACACCTTC.

This clonotype was counted between two and nine times. The V call is TRBV7-9, the J call TRBJ2-5; D may be TRBD1 (5 bases). The germline CDR1 and CDR2 sequences are SEHNR and FQNEAQ (reference sequence). V gave up 2 bases and J gave up 4 bases, with 14 bases separating them. The CDR3 is 15 residues long. The CDR3 DNA is TGTGCCAGCAGCTTATATTCAGGGCGTGGAGAGACCCAGTACTTC. As protein: CASSLYSGRGETQYF.

This clonotype turned up a few times. The genes are TRBV7-3 and TRBJ2-5; tentative D call: TRBD2 (6 bases). Trimming cost V 1 base and J 5 bases, with 8 bases left between them. This CDR3 is 13 amino acids long. In germline, CDR1 is SGHTA, CDR2 FQGTGA. The CDR3 sequence is CASSLMAGETQYF. CDR3 DNA sequence: TGTGCCAGCAGCTTAATGGCGGGGGAGACCCAGTACTTC.

The chain carries TRBV4-3 and TRBJ2-1, with D tentatively TRBD2 (5 bases). The CDR3 loop spans 15 amino acids. Trimming removed 0 bases from V and 4 bases from J, with 10 bases in between. CDR1 is LGHNA and CDR2 is YSLEER in the germline V gene. The CDR3 DNA follows: TGCGCCAGCAGCCAAGAATTAGAGGGATACAATGAGCAGTTCTTC. Protein product: CASSQELEGYNEQFF.

A single count supports this clonotype. The V call is TRBV29-1, the J call TRBJ2-1, with D tentatively TRBD1 or TRBD2 (5 bases each). Germline CDR1 SQVTM, CDR2 ANQGSEA. V lost 7 bases and J lost 12, with 19 bases in between. The CDR3 extends over 12 amino acids. The CDR3: CSGGREKQGQFF. The CDR3 DNA follows: TGCAGCGGGGGACGGGAAAAACAAGGGCAGTTCTTC.

This chain connects TRBV30 to TRBJ2-3, with 7 bases lining up with TRBD2. The CDR3 extends over 17 amino acids. Germline assignment: CDR1 GTSNPN and CDR2 SVGIG (reference sequence). V gave up 1 base and J gave up 4 bases; unmatched junction bases: 14. CDR3 residues: CAWSGRGGGFGADTQYF. For the CDR3, the DNA is TGTGCCTGGAGTGGACGTGGGGGGGGGTTTGGTGCAGATACGCAGTATTTT.

This clonotype was counted a few times. This rearrangement joins TRBV20-1 to TRBJ1-2, with D hard to call. The CDR3 extends over 14 amino acids. V was shortened by 0 bases and J by 7 bases, with 15 bases between the two germline ends. Germline V gene sequence: CDR1 DFQATT, CDR2 SNEGSKA (reference sequence). The CDR3 bases are TGCAGTGCTAGAGATCGAGTCGGGAGTCGTGGCTACACCTTC. It yields the protein CSARDRVGSRGYTF.

The genes are TRBV20-1 and TRBJ2-5; D call uncertain. With 6 bases removed from V and 9 bases from J, the gap between germline ends came to 14 bases. The V gene's germline CDR1 is DFQATT and CDR2 SNEGSKA (reference sequence). CDR3 length: 11 residues. The CDR3 nucleotides are TGCAGTGCCGAAGCCGTATGTGCCCAGTACTTC. The encoded protein is CSAEAVCAQYF.

The chain employs TRBV6-6 and TRBJ1-3; D is unclear. Germline loops: CDR1 MNHNY, CDR2 SVGAGI (reference sequence). The CDR3 has 11 amino acids. V was shortened by 9 bases and J by 0 bases, with 3 bases between the two germline ends. The CDR3 region has the DNA TGTGCCAGTCTCTCTGGAAACACCATATATTTT. Translated, it gives CASLSGNTIYF.

This clonotype was found many times. This chain uses TRBV10-3 with TRBJ1-2, with D perhaps matching TRBD1 (5 bases). The CDR3 is 12 amino acids. Germline V CDR1 and CDR2: ENHRY, SYGVKD. Between the trimmed V and J ends, which lost 8 bases and 8 bases, there was a span of 15 bases. DNA for the CDR3: TGTGCCATCGGGGGGAACCCGGAGGGCTACACCTTC. Its protein product is CAIGGNPEGYTF.